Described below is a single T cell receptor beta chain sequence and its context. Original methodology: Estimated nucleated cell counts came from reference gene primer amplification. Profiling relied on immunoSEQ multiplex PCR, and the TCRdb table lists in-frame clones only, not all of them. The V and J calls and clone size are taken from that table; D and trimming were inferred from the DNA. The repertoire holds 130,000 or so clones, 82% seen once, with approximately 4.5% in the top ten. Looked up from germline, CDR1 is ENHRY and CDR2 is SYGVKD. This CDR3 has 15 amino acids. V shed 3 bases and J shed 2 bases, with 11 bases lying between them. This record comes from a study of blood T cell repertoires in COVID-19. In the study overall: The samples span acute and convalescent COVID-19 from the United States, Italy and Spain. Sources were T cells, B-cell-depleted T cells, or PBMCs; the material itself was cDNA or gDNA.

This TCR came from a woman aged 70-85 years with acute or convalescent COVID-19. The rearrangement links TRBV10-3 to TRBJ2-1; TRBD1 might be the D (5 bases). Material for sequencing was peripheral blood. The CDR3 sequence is CAISDLQATYNEQFF. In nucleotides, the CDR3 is TGTGCCATCAGTGATTTACAGGCTACCTACAATGAGCAGTTCTTC.